This T cell receptor beta chain was sequenced in a study of CD8+ T cells in alopecia areata. Study details: It was 6 to 18 months of tofacitinib, and then there were 6 months off drug. General observations from the study: Scalp samples also yield sequences from resident alphabeta T cells of normal skin.

In regard to this clone: What it binds is unknown.

Sequencing used cDNA as its template, made by extracting RNA and reverse transcribing it. The method was immunoSEQ multiplex PCR; TCRdb's version includes in-frame clones alone and lacks a portion of them. The table lists around 100,000 clones, roughly two fifths of them singletons. The study team obtained lesional scalp punch biopsies and peripheral blood from alopecia areata patients. The V gene's germline CDR1 is SGDLS and CDR2 YYNGEE. The CDR3 contains 14 residues. Trimming stripped 4 bases from V and 0 bases from J, with 10 bases between. V gene TRBV9 combines with J gene TRBJ1-1; D unclear. The source is a human donor with alopecia areata. Sequences were obtained from CD4+ T cells sorted from blood. CDR3 sequence: CASSNIPMNTEAFF. The DNA for the CDR3 is TGTGCCAGCAGCAATATTCCAATGAACACTGAAGCTTTCTTT.